This T cell receptor (beta chain) was found in a study of siplizumab effects on memory and regulatory T cells. TCRdb's table, derived via immunoSEQ multiplex PCR, lists solely in-frame clones and lacks some. This sample has 70,000 to 100,000 clones, with approximately 94% found just once. The CDR3 has 16 amino acids. Trimming stripped 5 bases from V and 0 bases from J, with 15 bases between. Germline loops: CDR1 SEHNR, CDR2 FQNEAQ (reference sequence). Study-wide results and limits: The drug siplizumab significantly decreased the alloreactive sequences that could be traced to unstimulated CD4+ memory cells. The authors could not assign a naive or memory phenotype to roughly 80-95% of proliferating CD4+ or CD8+ clones. Greater diversity than memory cells seemed evident in naive T cells, which also appeared to be major alloresponse contributors. The study found that mappable alloreactive CD4+ clones averaged roughly 75% Treg-derived with siplizumab and around 30% in controls.

This clone is categorized as medium-sized. Its antigen is not identified. The rearrangement joins TRBV7-9 to TRBJ2-3, with a tentative D call TRBD1 (6 bases). Input material: CD8+ T cells sorted from blood. This clonotype was obtained from a human donor in good health. CDR3 sequence reads: CASSDPGTPSTDTQYF. CDR3 sequence (DNA): TGTGCCAGCAGCGACCCCGGGACACCTAGCACAGATACGCAGTATTTT.